This T cell receptor (beta chain) originates from a study of OX40 agonist ivuxolimab in advanced cancers. The V and J ends lost 0 bases and 3 bases, in that order; junction bases with no gene match: 1. The CDR3 length is 14 residues. The germline V gene has CDR1 SGDLS and CDR2 YYNGEE. Clones were sequenced by immunoSEQ multiplex PCR, and TCRdb holds only the in-frame ones, with some missing. The sample holds around 80,000 clones; around 87% are singletons and the top ten take roughly 2.5%. Source: CD4+ or CD8+ T cells sorted from blood, taken in a trial of the OX40 agonist ivuxolimab. This sequence joins TRBV9 and TRBJ2-7; 9 positions match TRBD2. The sequence came from an adult with an advanced solid tumor such as melanoma, head and neck, liver or kidney cancer. CDR3 region: CASSVGAGGYEQYF. CDR3 coding DNA: TGTGCCAGCAGCGTAGGAGCGGGGGGCTACGAGCAGTACTTC. The full variable domain, in which reference TRBV9 and TRBJ2-7 provide the parts outside the CDR3, is DSGVTQTPKHLITATGQRVTLRCSPRSGDLSVYWYQQSLDQGLQFLIQYYNGEERAKGNILERFSAQQFPDLHSELNLSSLELGDSALYFCASSVGAGGYEQYFGPGTRLTVT.